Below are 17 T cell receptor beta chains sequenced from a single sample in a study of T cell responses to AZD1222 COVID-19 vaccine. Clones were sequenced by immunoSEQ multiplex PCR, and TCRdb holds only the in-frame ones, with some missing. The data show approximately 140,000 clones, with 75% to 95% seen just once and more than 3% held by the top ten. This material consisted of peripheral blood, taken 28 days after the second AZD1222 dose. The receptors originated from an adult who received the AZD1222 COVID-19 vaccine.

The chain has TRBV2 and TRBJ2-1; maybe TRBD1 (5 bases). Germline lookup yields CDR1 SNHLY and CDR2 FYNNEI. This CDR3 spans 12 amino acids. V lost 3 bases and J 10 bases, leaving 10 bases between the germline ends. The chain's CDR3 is CASSDRVGEQFF. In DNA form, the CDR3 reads TGTGCCAGCAGTGACAGGGTTGGCGAGCAGTTCTTC.

CDR3 region: CASSFLAGGLDEQFF. The CDR3 DNA is TGTGCCAGCAGTTTCCTAGCGGGAGGGTTGGATGAGCAGTTCTTC. The genes are TRBV6-5 and TRBJ2-1; 12 bases align to TRBD2. Per the germline V gene, CDR1 is MNHEY and CDR2 is SVGAGI. CDR3 length: 15 amino acids. V lost 4 bases, J lost 8 bases, and 6 bases stayed unmatched.

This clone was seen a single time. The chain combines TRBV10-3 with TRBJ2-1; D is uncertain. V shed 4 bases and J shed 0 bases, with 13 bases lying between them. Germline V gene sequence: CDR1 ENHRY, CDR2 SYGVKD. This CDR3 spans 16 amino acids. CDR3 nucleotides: TGTGCCATCAGTGTCTTGTTGGGCTTCTCCTACAATGAGCAGTTCTTC. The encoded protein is CAISVLLGFSYNEQFF.

The CDR3 DNA reads TGCGCCAGCAGCACCCGGACAGGGGGCTCTTACGAGCAGTACTTC. The encoded protein is CASSTRTGGSYEQYF. V is TRBV5-1 and J is TRBJ2-7; TRBD1 agrees at 11 bases. V shed 4 bases and J 4 bases; nucleotides not matched to a gene: 7. The CDR3 runs to 15 residues. Per germline, CDR1 SGHRS and CDR2 YFSETQ.

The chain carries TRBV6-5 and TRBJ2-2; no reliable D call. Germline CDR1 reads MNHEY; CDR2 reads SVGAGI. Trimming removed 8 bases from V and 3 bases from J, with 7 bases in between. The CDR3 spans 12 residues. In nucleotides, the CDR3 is TGTGCCAGCGGCGAGCACACCGGGGAGCTGTTTTTT. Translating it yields CASGEHTGELFF.

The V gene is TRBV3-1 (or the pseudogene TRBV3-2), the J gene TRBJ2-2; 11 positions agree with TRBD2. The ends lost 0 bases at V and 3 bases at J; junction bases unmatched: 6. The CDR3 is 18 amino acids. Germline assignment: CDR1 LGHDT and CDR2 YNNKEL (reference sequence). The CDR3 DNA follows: TGTGCCAGCAGCCAAGAGGGGGGACTAGCGGTCTACACCGGGGAGCTGTTTTTT. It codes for CASSQEGGLAVYTGELFF.

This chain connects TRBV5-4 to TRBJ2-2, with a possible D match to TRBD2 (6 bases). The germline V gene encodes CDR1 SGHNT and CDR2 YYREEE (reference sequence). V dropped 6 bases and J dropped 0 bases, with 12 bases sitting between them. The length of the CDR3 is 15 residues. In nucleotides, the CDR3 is TGTGCCAGCAACCCGACTAGAACGAACACCGGGGAGCTGTTTTTT. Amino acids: CASNPTRTNTGELFF.

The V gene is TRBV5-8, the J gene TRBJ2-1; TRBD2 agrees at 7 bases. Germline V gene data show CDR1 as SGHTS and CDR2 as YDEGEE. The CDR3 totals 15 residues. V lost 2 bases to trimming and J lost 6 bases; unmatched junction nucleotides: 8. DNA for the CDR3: TGTGCCAGCAGCTTATACCAGCGGGGATTCAATGAGCAGTTCTTC. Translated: CASSLYQRGFNEQFF.

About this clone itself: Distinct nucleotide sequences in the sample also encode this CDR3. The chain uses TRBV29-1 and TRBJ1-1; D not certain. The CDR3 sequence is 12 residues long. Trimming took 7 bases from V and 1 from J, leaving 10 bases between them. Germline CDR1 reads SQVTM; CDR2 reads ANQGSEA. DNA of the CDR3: TGCAGCGCCCTTCGGGGGAACACTGAAGCTTTCTTT. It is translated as CSALRGNTEAFF.

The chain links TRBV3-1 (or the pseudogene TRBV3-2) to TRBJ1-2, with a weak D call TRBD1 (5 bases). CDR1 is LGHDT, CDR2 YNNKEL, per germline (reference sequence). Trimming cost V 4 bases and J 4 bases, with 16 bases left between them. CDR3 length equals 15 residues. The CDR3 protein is CASSPPGGEGYGYTF. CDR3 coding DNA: TGTGCCAGCAGCCCACCCGGAGGGGAAGGCTATGGCTACACCTTC.

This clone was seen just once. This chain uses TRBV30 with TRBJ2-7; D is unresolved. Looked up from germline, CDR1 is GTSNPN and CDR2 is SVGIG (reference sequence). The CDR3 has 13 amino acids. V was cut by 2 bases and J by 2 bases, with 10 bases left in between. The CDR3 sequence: CAWSPDGTYEQYF. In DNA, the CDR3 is TGTGCCTGGAGTCCTGACGGAACCTACGAGCAGTACTTC. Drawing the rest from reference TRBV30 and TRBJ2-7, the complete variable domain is SQTIHQWPATLVQPVGSPLSLECTVEGTSNPNLYWYRQAAGRGLQLLFYSVGIGQISSEVPQNLSASRPQDRQFILSSKKLLLSDSGFYLCAWSPDGTYEQYFGPGTRLTVT.

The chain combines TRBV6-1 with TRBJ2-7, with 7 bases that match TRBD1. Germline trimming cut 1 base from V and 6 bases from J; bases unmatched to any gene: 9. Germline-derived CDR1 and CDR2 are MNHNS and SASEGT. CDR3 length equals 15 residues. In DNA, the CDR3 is TGTGCCAGCAGTGAAGGGACAGGCCAAACGAGCGAGCAGTACTTC. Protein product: CASSEGTGQTSEQYF.

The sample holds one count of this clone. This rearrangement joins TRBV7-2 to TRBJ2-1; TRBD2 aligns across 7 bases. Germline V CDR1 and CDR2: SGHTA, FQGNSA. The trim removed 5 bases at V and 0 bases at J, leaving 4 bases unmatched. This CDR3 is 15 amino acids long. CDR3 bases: TGTGCCAGCAGCCAACTAGCGAGCTCCTACAATGAGCAGTTCTTC. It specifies CASSQLASSYNEQFF. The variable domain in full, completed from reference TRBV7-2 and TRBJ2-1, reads GAGVSQSPSNKVTEKGKDVELRCDPISGHTALYWYRQSLGQGLEFLIYFQGNSAPDKSGLPSDRFSAERTGGSVSTLTIQRTQQEDSAVYLCASSQLASSYNEQFFGPGTRLTVL.

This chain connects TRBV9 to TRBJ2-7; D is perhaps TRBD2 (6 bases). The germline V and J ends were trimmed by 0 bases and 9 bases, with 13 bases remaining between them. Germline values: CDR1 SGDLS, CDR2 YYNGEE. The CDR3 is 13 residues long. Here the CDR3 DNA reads TGTGCCAGCAGCGTAGAGGAGGGCGGGGTGCAGTACTTC. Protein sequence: CASSVEEGGVQYF.

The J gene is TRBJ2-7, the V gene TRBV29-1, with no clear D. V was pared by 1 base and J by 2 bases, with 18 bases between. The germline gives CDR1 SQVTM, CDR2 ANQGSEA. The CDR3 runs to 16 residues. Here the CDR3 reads CSVEAPGPQRAYEQYF. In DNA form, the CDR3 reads TGCAGCGTTGAAGCCCCGGGCCCCCAAAGGGCCTACGAGCAGTACTTC.

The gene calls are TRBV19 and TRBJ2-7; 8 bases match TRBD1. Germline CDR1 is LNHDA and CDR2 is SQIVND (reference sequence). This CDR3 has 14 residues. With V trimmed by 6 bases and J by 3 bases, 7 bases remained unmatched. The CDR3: CASSHTQGGYEQYF. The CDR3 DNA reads TGTGCCAGTAGCCACACACAGGGGGGCTACGAGCAGTACTTC.

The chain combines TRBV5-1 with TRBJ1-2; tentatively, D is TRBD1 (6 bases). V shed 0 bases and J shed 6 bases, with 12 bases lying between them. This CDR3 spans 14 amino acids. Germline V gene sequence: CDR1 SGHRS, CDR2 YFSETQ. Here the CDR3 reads CASSLGGALDGYTF. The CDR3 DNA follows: TGCGCCAGCAGCTTGGGGGGGGCGCTCGATGGCTACACCTTC.